These T cell receptor beta chains were read from a single sample in a study of cytomegalovirus exposure and HLA in healthy donors. The method was immunoSEQ multiplex PCR; TCRdb's version includes in-frame clones alone and lacks a portion of them. The sample consists of around 190,000 clones, roughly 80% of them appearing once. The specimen sequenced was PBMCs. The receptors were sampled from a female donor in good health and CMV-seronegative. CDR3s include the opening cysteine and the closing phenylalanine or tryptophan. The D gene is left open where the match is weak. The size of a clone is reported for some rows only, either as once, few or many, or as a class for expanded clones.

D	J	size	V	CDR3	DNA
NA	TRBJ2-7	NA	TRBV7-9	CASSFPEKTYEQYF	TGTGCCAGCAGCTTTCCGGAGAAAACCTACGAGCAGTACTTC
TRBD1	TRBJ1-3	NA	TRBV7-6	CASSLARTGPLGDSGNTIYF	TGTGCCAGCAGCTTAGCCCGGACAGGCCCCCTAGGTGACTCTGGAAACACCATATATTTT
TRBD2	TRBJ2-7	NA	TRBV2	CASSEGNVGGGLDEQYF	TGTGCCAGCAGTGAAGGAAATGTAGGCGGGGGGCTGGACGAGCAGTACTTC
NA	TRBJ2-5	NA	TRBV9	CASSEGGETQYF	TGTGCCAGCAGCGAGGGGGGGGAGACCCAGTACTTC
NA	TRBJ2-3	NA	TRBV6-1	CASSENPGGRADTQYF	TGTGCCAGCAGTGAAAACCCGGGGGGCAGGGCAGATACGCAGTATTTT
NA	TRBJ1-6	NA	TRBV5-1	CASSRGFDSPLHF	TGCGCCAGCAGCAGGGGGTTCGATTCACCCCTCCACTTT
NA	TRBJ1-2	once	TRBV28	CASSREALSYGHTF	TGTGCCAGCAGCCGGGAGGCGCTTTCCTATGGCCACACCTTC
TRBD1	TRBJ1-6	NA	TRBV10-3	CAISGTNRGSIYNSPLHF	TGTGCCATCAGTGGTACCAACAGGGGTTCTATTTATAATTCACCCCTCCACTTT
TRBD2	TRBJ2-7	NA	TRBV5-4	CASSSGTSGRALEQYF	TGTGCCAGCAGCTCCGGGACTAGCGGGAGGGCCCTCGAGCAGTACTTC
TRBD2	TRBJ2-1	once	TRBV11-3	CASSLVPGLVWGEQFF	TGTGCCAGCAGCCTTGTCCCGGGACTAGTTTGGGGTGAGCAGTTCTTC
NA	TRBJ2-1	NA	TRBV6-5	CASSSYRESYNEQFF	TGTGCCAGCAGTTCCTACAGGGAATCCTACAATGAGCAGTTCTTC
NA	TRBJ1-5	NA	TRBV18	CASSPDRNQPQHF	TGTGCCAGCTCACCCGACAGGAATCAGCCCCAGCATTTT